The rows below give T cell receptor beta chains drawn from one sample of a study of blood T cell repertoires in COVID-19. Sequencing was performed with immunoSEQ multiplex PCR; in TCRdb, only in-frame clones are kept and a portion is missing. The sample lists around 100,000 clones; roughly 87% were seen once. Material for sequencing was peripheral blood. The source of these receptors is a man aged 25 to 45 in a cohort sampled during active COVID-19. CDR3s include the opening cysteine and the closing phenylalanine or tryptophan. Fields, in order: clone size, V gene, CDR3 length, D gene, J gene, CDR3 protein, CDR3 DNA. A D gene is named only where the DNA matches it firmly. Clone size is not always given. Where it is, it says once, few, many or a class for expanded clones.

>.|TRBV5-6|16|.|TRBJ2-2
CASSLPVGANTGELFF
TGTGCCAGCAGCCTACCAGTGGGGGCTAACACCGGGGAGCTGTTTTTT
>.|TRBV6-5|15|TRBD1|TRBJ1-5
CASSYRDRGDQPQHF
TGTGCCAGCAGTTACCGGGACAGGGGGGATCAGCCCCAGCATTTT
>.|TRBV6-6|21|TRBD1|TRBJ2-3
CASSPTSQGEATRARTDTQYF
TGTGCCAGCAGCCCCACCTCCCAGGGGGAAGCGACAAGGGCTCGCACAGATACGCAGTATTTT
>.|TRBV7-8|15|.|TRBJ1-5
CASSLYPGVGQPQHF
TGTGCCAGCAGCTTATATCCGGGGGTAGGTCAGCCCCAGCATTTT
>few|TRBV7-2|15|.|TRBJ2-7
CASTPGRRDIYEQYF
TGTGCCAGCACCCCAGGTCGACGGGACATCTACGAGCAGTACTTC
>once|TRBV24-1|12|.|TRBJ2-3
CATSSSGDTQYF
TGTGCCACCAGCAGCTCAGGGGATACGCAGTATTTT
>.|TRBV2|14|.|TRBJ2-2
CASSLNREGGELFF
TGTGCCAGCAGCCTCAACAGGGAGGGCGGGGAGCTGTTTTTT
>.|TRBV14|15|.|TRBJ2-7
CASSQVGTATGEQYF
TGTGCCAGCAGCCAAGTAGGGACGGCGACAGGCGAGCAGTACTTC
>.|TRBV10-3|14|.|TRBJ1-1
CAISDQYMNTEAFF
TGTGCCATCAGCGATCAGTACATGAACACTGAAGCTTTCTTT
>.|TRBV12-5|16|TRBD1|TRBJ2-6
CASGLGQGSGANVLTF
TGTGCTAGTGGTTTGGGACAGGGGTCTGGGGCCAACGTCCTGACTTTC
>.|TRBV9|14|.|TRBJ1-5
CASSGGGSNQPQHF
TGTGCCAGCAGCGGAGGAGGGAGCAATCAGCCCCAGCATTTT
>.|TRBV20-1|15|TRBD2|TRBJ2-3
CSASRLAGGPDTQYF
TGCAGTGCTAGTCGGCTAGCGGGGGGGCCAGATACGCAGTATTTT
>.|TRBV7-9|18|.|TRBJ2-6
CASSFSGNYYSGANVLTF
TGTGCCAGCAGCTTCTCGGGGAATTACTACTCTGGGGCCAACGTCCTGACTTTC
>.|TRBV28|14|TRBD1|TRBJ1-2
CASGSGQEFYGYTF
TGTGCCAGCGGATCGGGACAGGAGTTCTATGGCTACACCTTC
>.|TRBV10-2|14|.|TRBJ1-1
CASSERQPTAEAFF
TGCGCCAGCAGTGAGAGACAACCTACCGCTGAAGCTTTCTTT
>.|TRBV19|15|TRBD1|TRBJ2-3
CASSITGEGTDTQYF
TGTGCCAGTAGTATCACAGGGGAAGGCACAGATACGCAGTATTTT
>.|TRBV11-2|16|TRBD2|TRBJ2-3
CASSLRLAGSTDTQYF
TGTGCCAGCAGCTTAAGGTTAGCGGGAAGCACAGATACGCAGTATTTT
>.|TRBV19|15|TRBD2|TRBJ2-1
CASSQLAGGHNEQFF
TGTGCCAGTAGCCAACTAGCGGGGGGTCACAATGAGCAGTTCTTC
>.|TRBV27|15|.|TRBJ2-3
CASGPAGENTDTQYF
TGTGCCAGCGGACCGGCAGGGGAGAACACAGATACGCAGTATTTT
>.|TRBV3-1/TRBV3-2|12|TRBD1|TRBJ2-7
CAAGQGGYEQYF
TGTGCCGCGGGACAGGGGGGCTACGAGCAGTACTTC
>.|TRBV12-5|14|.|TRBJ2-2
CASGPSGPTGELFF
TGTGCTAGTGGCCCCAGCGGGCCCACCGGGGAGCTGTTTTTT
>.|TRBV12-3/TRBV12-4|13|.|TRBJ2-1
CASSLGRVPSQFF
TGTGCCAGCAGTTTAGGCAGGGTCCCCTCGCAGTTCTTC
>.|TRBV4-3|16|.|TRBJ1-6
CASSQTGNSYNSPLHF
TGCGCCAGCAGCCAAACAGGCAACTCCTATAATTCACCCCTCCACTTT
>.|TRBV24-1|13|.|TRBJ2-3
CATSDLGSDTQYF
TGTGCCACCAGTGATTTGGGCTCAGATACGCAGTATTTT
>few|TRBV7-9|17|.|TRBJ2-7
CASSLAHGRRGAYEQYF
TGTGCCAGCAGCTTAGCCCACGGCCGCAGGGGGGCCTACGAGCAGTACTTC
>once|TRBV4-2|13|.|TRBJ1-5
CASSQDRAQPQHF
TGTGCCAGCAGCCAAGACAGGGCTCAGCCCCAGCATTTT
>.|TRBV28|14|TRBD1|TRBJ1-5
CASSLGQGYQPQHF
TGTGCCAGCAGTTTGGGACAGGGGTATCAGCCCCAGCATTTT
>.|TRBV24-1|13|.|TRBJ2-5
CATSAARGETQYF
TGTGCCACCAGTGCCGCCAGGGGAGAGACCCAGTACTTC
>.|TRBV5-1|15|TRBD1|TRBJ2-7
CASSLEGGPIHEQYF
TGCGCCAGCAGCTTGGAAGGGGGCCCCATCCACGAGCAGTACTTC
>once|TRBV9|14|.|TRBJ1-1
CASSRDGMNTEAFF
TGTGCCAGCAGCAGAGACGGGATGAACACTGAAGCTTTCTTT
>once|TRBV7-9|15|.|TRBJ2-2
CASSLWRGGTGELFF
TGTGCCAGCAGCTTATGGAGGGGAGGCACCGGGGAGCTGTTTTTT
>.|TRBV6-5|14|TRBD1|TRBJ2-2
CASNGQGYTGELFF
TGTGCCAGCAATGGACAGGGTTACACCGGGGAGCTGTTTTTT
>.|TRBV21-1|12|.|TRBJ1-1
CASSNPDTEAFF
TGTGCCAGCAGCAACCCGGACACTGAAGCTTTCTTT